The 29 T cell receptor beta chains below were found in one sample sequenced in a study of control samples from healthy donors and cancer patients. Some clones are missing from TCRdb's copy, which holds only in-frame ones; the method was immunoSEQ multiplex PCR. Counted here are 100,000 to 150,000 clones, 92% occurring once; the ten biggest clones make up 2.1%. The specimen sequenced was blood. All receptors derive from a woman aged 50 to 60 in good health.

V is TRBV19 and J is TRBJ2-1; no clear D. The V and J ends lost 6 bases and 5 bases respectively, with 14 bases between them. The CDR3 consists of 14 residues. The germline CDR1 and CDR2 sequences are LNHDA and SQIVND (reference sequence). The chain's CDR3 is CASSVSQPNNEQFF. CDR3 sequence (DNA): TGTGCCAGTAGCGTATCCCAACCAAACAATGAGCAGTTCTTC.

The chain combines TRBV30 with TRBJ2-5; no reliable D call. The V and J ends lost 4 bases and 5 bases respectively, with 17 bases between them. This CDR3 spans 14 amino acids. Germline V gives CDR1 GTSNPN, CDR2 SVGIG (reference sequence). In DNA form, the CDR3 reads TGTGCCTGGACTAGAGATCATTCGGCGGAGACCCAGTACTTC. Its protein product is CAWTRDHSAETQYF.

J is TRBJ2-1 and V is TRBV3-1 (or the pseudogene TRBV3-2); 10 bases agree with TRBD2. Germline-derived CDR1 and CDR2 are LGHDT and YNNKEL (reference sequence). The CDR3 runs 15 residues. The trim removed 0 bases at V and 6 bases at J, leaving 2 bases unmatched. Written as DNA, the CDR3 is TGTGCCAGCAGCCAAGATCTAGCGGGGGCCAATGAGCAGTTCTTC. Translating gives CASSQDLAGANEQFF.

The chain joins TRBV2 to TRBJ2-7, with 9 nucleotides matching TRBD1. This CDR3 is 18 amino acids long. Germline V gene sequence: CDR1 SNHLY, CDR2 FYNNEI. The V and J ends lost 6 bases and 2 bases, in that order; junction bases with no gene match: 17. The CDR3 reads CASRGAPSRDRVTYEQYF. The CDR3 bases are TGTGCCAGCAGGGGGGCTCCTAGCCGGGACAGGGTTACCTACGAGCAGTACTTC.

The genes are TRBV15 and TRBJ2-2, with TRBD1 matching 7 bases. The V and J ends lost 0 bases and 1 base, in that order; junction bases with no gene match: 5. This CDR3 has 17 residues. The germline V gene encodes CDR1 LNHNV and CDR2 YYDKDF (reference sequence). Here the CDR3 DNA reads TGTGCCACCAGCAGAGATGAGGGGGCGAGGAACACCGGGGAGCTGTTTTTT. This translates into CATSRDEGARNTGELFF.

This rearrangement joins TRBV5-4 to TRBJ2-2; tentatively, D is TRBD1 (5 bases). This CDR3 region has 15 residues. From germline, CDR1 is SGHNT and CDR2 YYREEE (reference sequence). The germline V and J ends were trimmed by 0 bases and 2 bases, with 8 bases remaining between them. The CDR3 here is CASSLEGKNTGELFF. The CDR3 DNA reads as TGTGCCAGCAGCTTGGAGGGGAAAAACACCGGGGAGCTGTTTTTT. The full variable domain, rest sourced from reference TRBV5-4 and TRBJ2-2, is ETGVTQSPTHLIKTRGQQVTLRCSSQSGHNTVSWYQQALGQGPQFIFQYYREEENGRGNFPPRFSGLQFPNYSSELNVNALELDDSALYLCASSLEGKNTGELFFGEGSRLTVL.

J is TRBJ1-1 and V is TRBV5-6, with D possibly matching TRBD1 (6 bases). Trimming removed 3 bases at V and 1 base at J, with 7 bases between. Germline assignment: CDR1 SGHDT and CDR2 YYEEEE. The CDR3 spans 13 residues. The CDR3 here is CASSSTGNTEAFF. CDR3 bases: TGTGCCAGCAGCTCGACAGGGAACACTGAAGCTTTCTTT.

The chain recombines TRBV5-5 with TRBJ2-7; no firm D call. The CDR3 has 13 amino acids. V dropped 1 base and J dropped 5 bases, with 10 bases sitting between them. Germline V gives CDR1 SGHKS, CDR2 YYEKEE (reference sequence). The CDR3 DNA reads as TGTGCCAGCAGCTTGTATCGGGCTAACGAGCAGTACTTC. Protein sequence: CASSLYRANEQYF.

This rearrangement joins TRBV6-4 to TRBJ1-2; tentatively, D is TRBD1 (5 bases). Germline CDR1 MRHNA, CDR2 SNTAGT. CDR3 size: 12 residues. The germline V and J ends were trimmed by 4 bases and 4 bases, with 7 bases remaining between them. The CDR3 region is CASSAGTYGYTF. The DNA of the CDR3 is TGTGCCAGCAGTGCAGGGACCTATGGCTACACCTTC.

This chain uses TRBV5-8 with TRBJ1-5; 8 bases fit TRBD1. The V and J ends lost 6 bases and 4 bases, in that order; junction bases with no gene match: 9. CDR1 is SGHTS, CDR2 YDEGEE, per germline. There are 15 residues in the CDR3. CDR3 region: CASKSRGLGNQPQHF. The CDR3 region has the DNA TGTGCCAGCAAAAGCAGGGGGCTAGGGAATCAGCCCCAGCATTTT.

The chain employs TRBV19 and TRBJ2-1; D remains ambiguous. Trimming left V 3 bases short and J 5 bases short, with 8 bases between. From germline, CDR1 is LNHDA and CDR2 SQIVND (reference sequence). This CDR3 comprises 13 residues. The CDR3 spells CASSIGQHNEQFF. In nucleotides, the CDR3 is TGTGCCAGTAGTATCGGTCAGCACAATGAGCAGTTCTTC.

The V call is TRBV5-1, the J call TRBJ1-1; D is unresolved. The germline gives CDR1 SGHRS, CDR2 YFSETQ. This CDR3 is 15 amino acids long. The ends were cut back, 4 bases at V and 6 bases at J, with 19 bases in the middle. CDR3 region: CASSASTGRFAEAFF. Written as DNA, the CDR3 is TGCGCCAGCAGCGCAAGTACGGGGAGGTTCGCTGAAGCTTTCTTT.

The CDR3: CATSDLSGRGGYNEQFF. CDR3 in DNA: TGTGCCACCAGTGATTTAAGCGGGAGAGGCGGATACAATGAGCAGTTCTTC. This sequence joins TRBV24-1 and TRBJ2-1; TRBD2 matches 8 bases. The germline gives CDR1 KGHDR, CDR2 SFDVKD. V dropped 1 base and J dropped 4; count of bases not matched to a gene: 8. The CDR3 extends over 17 amino acids.

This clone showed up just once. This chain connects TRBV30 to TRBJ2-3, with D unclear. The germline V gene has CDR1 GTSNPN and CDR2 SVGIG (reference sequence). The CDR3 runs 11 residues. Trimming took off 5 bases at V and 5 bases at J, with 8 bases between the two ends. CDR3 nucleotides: TGTGCCTGGGCCCCTAGAGATACGCAGTATTTT. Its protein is CAWAPRDTQYF.

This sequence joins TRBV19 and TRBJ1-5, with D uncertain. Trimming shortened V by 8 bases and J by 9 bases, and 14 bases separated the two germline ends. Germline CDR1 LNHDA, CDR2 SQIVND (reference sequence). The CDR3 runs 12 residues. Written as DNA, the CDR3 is TGTGCCAGTTCCCCAGTGGCCCGGCCCCAGCATTTT. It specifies CASSPVARPQHF.

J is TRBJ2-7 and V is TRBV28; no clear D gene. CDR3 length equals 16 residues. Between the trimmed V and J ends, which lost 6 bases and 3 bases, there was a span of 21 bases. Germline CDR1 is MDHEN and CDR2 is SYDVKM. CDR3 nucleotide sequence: TGTGCCAGCAGCGAATCCCCCCGGGCAGACTTCTACGAGCAGTACTTC. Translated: CASSESPRADFYEQYF.

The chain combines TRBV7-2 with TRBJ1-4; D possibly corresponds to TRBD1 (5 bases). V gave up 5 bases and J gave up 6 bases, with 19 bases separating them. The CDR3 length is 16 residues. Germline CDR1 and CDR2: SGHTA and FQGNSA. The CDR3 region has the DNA TGTGCCAGCAGCCCAAAACCGGGACTGAGACATGAAAAACTGTTTTTT. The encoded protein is CASSPKPGLRHEKLFF.

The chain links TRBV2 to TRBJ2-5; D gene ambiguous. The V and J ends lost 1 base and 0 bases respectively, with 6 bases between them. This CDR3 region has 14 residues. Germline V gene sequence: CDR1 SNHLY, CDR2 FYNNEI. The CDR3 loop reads CASSEVLYQETQYF. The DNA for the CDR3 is TGTGCCAGCAGTGAAGTGCTCTACCAAGAGACCCAGTACTTC.

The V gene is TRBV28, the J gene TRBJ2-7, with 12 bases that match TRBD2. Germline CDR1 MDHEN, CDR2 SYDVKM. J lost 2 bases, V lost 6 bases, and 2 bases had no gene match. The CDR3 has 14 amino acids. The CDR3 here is CASRPSGRAYEQYF. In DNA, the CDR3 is TGTGCCAGCAGGCCTAGCGGGAGGGCCTACGAGCAGTACTTC.

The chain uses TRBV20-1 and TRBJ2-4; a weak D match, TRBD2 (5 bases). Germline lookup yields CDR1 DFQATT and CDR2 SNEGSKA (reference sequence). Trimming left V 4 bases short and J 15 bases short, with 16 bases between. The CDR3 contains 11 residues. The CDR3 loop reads CSATSGSGGYF. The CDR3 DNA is TGCAGTGCTACTTCTGGATCCGGAGGGTACTTC.

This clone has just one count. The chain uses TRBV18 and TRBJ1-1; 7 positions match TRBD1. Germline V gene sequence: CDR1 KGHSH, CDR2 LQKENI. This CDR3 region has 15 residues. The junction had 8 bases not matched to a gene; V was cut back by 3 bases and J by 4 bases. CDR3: CASSPLDRVGTEAFF. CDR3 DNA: TGTGCCAGCTCACCCCTAGACAGGGTTGGCACTGAAGCTTTCTTT.

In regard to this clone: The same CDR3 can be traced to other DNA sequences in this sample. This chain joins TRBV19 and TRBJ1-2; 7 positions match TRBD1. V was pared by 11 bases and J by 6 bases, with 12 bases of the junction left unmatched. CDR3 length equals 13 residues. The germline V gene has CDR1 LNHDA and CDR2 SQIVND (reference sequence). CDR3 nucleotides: TGTGCCTCTCTAGAGGGAAGGGGGCATGGCTACACCTTC. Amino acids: CASLEGRGHGYTF.

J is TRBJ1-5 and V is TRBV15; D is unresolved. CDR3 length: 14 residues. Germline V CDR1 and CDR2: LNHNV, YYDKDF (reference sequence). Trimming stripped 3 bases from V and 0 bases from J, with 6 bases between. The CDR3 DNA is TGTGCCACCAGCAGCGGATATAGCAATCAGCCCCAGCATTTT. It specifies CATSSGYSNQPQHF.

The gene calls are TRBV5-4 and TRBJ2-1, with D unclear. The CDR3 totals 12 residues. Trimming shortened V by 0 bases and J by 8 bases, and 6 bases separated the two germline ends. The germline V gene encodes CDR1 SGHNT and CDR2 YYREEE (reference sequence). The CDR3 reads CASSLAWDEQFF. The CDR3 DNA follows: TGTGCCAGCAGCTTGGCGTGGGATGAGCAGTTCTTC.

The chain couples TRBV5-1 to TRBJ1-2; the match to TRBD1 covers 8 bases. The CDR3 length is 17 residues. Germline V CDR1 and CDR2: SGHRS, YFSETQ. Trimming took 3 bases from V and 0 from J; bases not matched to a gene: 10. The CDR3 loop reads CASSWGQASSSNYGYTF. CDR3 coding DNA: TGCGCCAGCAGCTGGGGACAGGCCTCCTCTTCTAACTATGGCTACACCTTC.

DNA of the CDR3: TGTGCCAGCAGTCGGGGGAACACTGAAGCTTTCTTT. Amino acids: CASSRGNTEAFF. This chain links TRBV11-3 with TRBJ1-1; D unclear. CDR3 length: 12 amino acids. The germline V gene has CDR1 SGHNT and CDR2 YENEEA. V was clipped by 6 bases and J by 1 base, with 6 bases between them. The whole variable domain, remainder taken from reference TRBV11-3 and TRBJ1-1, is EAGVVQSPRYKIIEKKQPVAFWCNPISGHNTLYWYLQNLGQGPELLIRYENEEAVDDSQLPKDRFSAERLKGVDSTLKIQPAELGDSAVYLCASSRGNTEAFFGQGTRLTVV.

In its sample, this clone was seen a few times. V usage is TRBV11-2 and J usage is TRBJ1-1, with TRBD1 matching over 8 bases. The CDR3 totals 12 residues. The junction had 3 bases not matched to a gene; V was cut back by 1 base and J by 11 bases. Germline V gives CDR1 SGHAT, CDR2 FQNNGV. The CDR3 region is CASSLGTGTAFF. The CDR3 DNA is TGTGCCAGCAGCTTAGGGACAGGGACCGCTTTCTTT.

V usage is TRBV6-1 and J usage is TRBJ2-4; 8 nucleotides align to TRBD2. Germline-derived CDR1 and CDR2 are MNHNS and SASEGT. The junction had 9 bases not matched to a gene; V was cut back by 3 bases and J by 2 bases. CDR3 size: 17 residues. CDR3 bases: TGTGCCAGCAGTGAGCTAAGCGGGAGAGAGACCAAAAACATTCAGTACTTC. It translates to CASSELSGRETKNIQYF.

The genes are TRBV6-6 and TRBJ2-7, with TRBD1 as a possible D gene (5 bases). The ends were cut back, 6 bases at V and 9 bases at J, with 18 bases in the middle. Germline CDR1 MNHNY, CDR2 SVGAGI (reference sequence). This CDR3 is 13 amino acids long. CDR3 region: CASRSVDSLGQYF. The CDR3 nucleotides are TGTGCCAGCAGGTCCGTAGACAGCCTGGGGCAGTACTTC.